The T cell receptor beta chain described here comes from a study of control samples from healthy donors and cancer patients. The CDR3 sequence is 15 residues long. V shed 10 bases and J shed 3 bases, with 19 bases lying between them. The germline V gene encodes CDR1 LNHDA and CDR2 SQIVND (reference sequence). Some clones are missing from TCRdb's copy, which holds only in-frame ones; the method was immunoSEQ multiplex PCR. The sample includes 100,000 to 150,000 clones, 80% to 95% of them seen just once. The chain links TRBV19 to TRBJ1-5; TRBD1 might be the D (6 bases). The origin of this receptor is a man aged 35-49 years in good health. Sequencing was carried out using blood. CDR3 nucleotide sequence: TGTGCCACAAAGTACGGACAGACCCTCAATCAGCCCCAGCATTTT. It yields the protein CATKYGQTLNQPQHF.